This T cell receptor beta chain was obtained from a study of control samples from healthy donors and cancer patients (dated by TCRdb to the early 2020s). On this clone: The specificity of this receptor is unknown. Per-base quality was not reported, and no clone a single base away is much larger than it.

CDR1 and CDR2 were assigned from the germline V gene as MGHDK and SYGVNS. Spanning cysteine to phenylalanine, the CDR3 consists of 14 amino acids. The kept DNA is CDR3 alone, 42 bases in frame from the first base. Trimming takes 8 bases from V and 7 bases from J, and the germline ends sit 17 bases apart. Preparation of the library involved the immunoSEQ multiplex PCR assay. TCRdb stores this immuneACCESS table with in-frame sequences only. Part of the clones is absent; in the studies checked, under half of the shortfall reflects unresolved V genes, and no reason is known for the rest. The sample has hundreds of thousands of clones on record, 80% to 95% of them singletons. The ten largest account for 5.5% to 8% of the sample.

The rearranged segments are TRBV25-1 and TRBJ1-4; the best D guess is TRBD1, with 6 bases matching. Sequenced input: PBMCs. This TCR derives from a man in his forties with head and neck cancer. The CDR3 protein is CASSQTGRGEKLFF. The base sequence is TGTGCCAGCTCTCAGACAGGCCGGGGTGAAAAACTGTTTTTT.